Shown below are 30 T cell receptor beta chains from a single sample sequenced in a study of blood T cell repertoires in COVID-19. The repertoire was sequenced with immunoSEQ multiplex PCR; TCRdb's copy has only in-frame clones and lacks some. This sample has roughly 79,000 clones, with roughly 89% found just once. Material for sequencing was peripheral blood. The origin of the receptors is a man aged 45-60 years with acute or convalescent COVID-19.

The chain employs TRBV19 and TRBJ1-1, with D maybe TRBD1 (5 bases). The V end was cut by 3 bases, the J end by 0 bases, with 11 bases between. Per germline, CDR1 LNHDA and CDR2 SQIVND (reference sequence). The CDR3 runs 15 residues. CDR3 in DNA: TGTGCCAGTAGTATTGACAGACCCATGAACACTGAAGCTTTCTTT. Translated: CASSIDRPMNTEAFF.

This chain links TRBV2 with TRBJ2-2; 7 nucleotides align to TRBD1. The CDR3 has 16 amino acids. With V trimmed by 6 bases and J by 2 bases, 9 bases remained unmatched. Germline loops: CDR1 SNHLY, CDR2 FYNNEI. CDR3 protein: CASSIRQGRNTGELFF. The DNA for the CDR3 is TGTGCCAGCAGCATTAGACAGGGACGTAACACCGGGGAGCTGTTTTTT.

The chain employs TRBV7-6 and TRBJ2-1, with TRBD2 as a possible D gene (6 bases). The ends were cut back, 4 bases at V and 7 bases at J, with 26 bases in the middle. Looked up from germline, CDR1 is SGHVS and CDR2 is FNYEAQ. This CDR3 comprises 18 residues. The CDR3 sequence: CASSSAGLRRPLQNEQFF. CDR3 bases: TGTGCCAGCAGCTCCGCGGGACTCCGACGGCCCTTACAGAATGAGCAGTTCTTC.

In its sample, this clone was seen a few times. The chain employs TRBV7-9 and TRBJ1-6; D unclear. V lost 1 base and J 0 bases, leaving 7 bases between the germline ends. This CDR3 region has 16 residues. CDR1 and CDR2 from the germline V gene are SEHNR and FQNEAQ (reference sequence). CDR3 sequence: CASSLERSSYNSPLHF. In DNA, the CDR3 is TGTGCCAGCAGCTTAGAGCGAAGCTCCTATAATTCACCCCTCCACTTT.

The V gene is TRBV24-1, the J gene TRBJ2-5; D remains unclear. The CDR3 has 14 amino acids. Trimming cost V 9 bases and J 2 bases, with 15 bases left between them. Looked up from germline, CDR1 is KGHDR and CDR2 is SFDVKD. The CDR3 DNA reads TGTGCCACCCCTCGACAACGTGATCAAGAGACCCAGTACTTC. It translates to CATPRQRDQETQYF.

This clone turned up a few times. The chain links TRBV28 to TRBJ1-1, with D maybe TRBD1 (5 bases). Germline CDR1 reads MDHEN; CDR2 reads SYDVKM. The CDR3 is 13 residues long. V dropped 2 bases and J dropped 11 bases, with 15 bases sitting between them. DNA for the CDR3: TGTGCCAGCAGTTTAACGGGGGTTAATAAGGCTTTCTTT. Translated: CASSLTGVNKAFF.

V usage is TRBV5-4 and J usage is TRBJ2-5, with a possible D match to TRBD1 (6 bases). Germline V gene data show CDR1 as SGHNT and CDR2 as YYREEE (reference sequence). V lost 2 bases to trimming and J lost 3 bases, with 11 bases between them. This CDR3 is built from 14 residues. This chain's CDR3 is CASSFTRGKETQYF. CDR3 coding DNA: TGTGCCAGCAGCTTTACAAGGGGGAAAGAGACCCAGTACTTC.

V gene TRBV6-2 or TRBV6-3 combines with J gene TRBJ1-2; D might be TRBD1 (5 bases). V was trimmed by 2 bases and J by 4 bases, leaving 14 bases between them. This CDR3 region has 15 residues. Germline V CDR1 and CDR2: MNHEY, SVGEGT. CDR3: CASSYRGQPIYGYTF. The CDR3 DNA reads as TGTGCCAGCAGTTACCGAGGACAACCTATCTATGGCTACACCTTC.

This chain connects TRBV7-2 to TRBJ1-4; D may be TRBD1 (6 bases). The CDR3 loop spans 13 amino acids. CDR1 and CDR2 (germline): SGHTA, FQGNSA. V was pared by 1 base and J by 11 bases, with 11 bases between. The DNA for the CDR3 is TGTGCCAGCAGCTTAGAACCGCAGGGGAAACTGTTTTTT. This translates into CASSLEPQGKLFF.

This clone was seen more than once but under ten times. The chain is built from TRBV11-3 and TRBJ1-1, with D perhaps TRBD1 (6 bases). Germline V lookup: CDR1 SGHNT, CDR2 YENEEA. The CDR3 covers 16 residues. V shed 5 bases and J shed 6 bases, with 22 bases lying between them. The CDR3, as DNA: TGTGCCAGCAGCCGGCGGCAGGGGAGAATAGGAGCTGAAGCTTTCTTT. Residues: CASSRRQGRIGAEAFF.

V gene TRBV5-4 combines with J gene TRBJ2-5, with 9 bases aligning to TRBD2. V was clipped by 1 base and J by 5 bases; unmatched bases: 6. Germline-derived CDR1 and CDR2 are SGHNT and YYREEE (reference sequence). The CDR3 length is 15 residues. The CDR3 protein is CASSLTSGRSETQYF. The DNA of the CDR3 is TGTGCCAGCAGCTTGACAAGCGGGAGGAGCGAGACCCAGTACTTC.

The V and J genes are TRBV5-1 and TRBJ2-6; 9 bases fit TRBD1. The germline V gene encodes CDR1 SGHRS and CDR2 YFSETQ. This CDR3 region has 18 residues. V was clipped by 4 bases and J by 0 bases; unmatched bases: 8. CDR3 amino acids: CASSREGTGSSGANVLTF. As DNA, the CDR3 is TGCGCCAGCAGCAGGGAGGGGACAGGGAGCTCTGGGGCCAACGTCCTGACTTTC.

This chain uses TRBV2 with TRBJ1-5; 8 positions agree with TRBD1. The CDR3 contains 14 residues. Looked up from germline, CDR1 is SNHLY and CDR2 is FYNNEI. With 5 bases clipped from V and 7 bases from J, the junction kept 7 bases outside the gene matches. The CDR3 sequence: CASSRDRGGQPQHF. CDR3 nucleotides: TGTGCCAGCAGTCGTGACAGGGGAGGACAGCCCCAGCATTTT.

This clone occurred a few times. The chain is built from TRBV28 and TRBJ1-4, with TRBD1 identical over 7 bases. The V and J ends lost 7 bases and 4 bases, in that order; junction bases with no gene match: 9. Germline V gene sequence: CDR1 MDHEN, CDR2 SYDVKM. The CDR3 spans 15 residues. The DNA of the CDR3 is TGTGCCAGCAAGAGACAGGGAAATATTAATGAAAAACTGTTTTTT. This codes for CASKRQGNINEKLFF.

This clone has at least ten counts. The J gene is TRBJ1-1, the V gene TRBV6-9; D gene uncertain. CDR1 is MNHGY and CDR2 is SVAAGI in the germline V gene. Trimming shortened V by 8 bases and J by 0 bases, and 7 bases separated the two germline ends. This CDR3 has 12 amino acids. CDR3 residues: CASLRVNTEAFF. The CDR3, as DNA: TGTGCCAGCCTCCGAGTGAACACTGAAGCTTTCTTT.

The chain links TRBV7-2 to TRBJ2-7; D is unresolved. V was cut by 4 bases and J by 2 bases, with 9 bases left in between. This CDR3 has 13 amino acids. CDR1 is SGHTA and CDR2 is FQGNSA in the germline V gene. The CDR3 loop is CASSSRAPYEQYF. For the CDR3, the DNA is TGTGCCAGCAGCTCCCGAGCACCCTACGAGCAGTACTTC.

The count of this clone is one. The chain couples TRBV28 to TRBJ1-2; D unclear. CDR1 MDHEN and CDR2 SYDVKM come from the germline V gene. The ends were cut back, 6 bases at V and 2 bases at J, with 7 bases in the middle. The CDR3 covers 12 residues. CDR3 sequence: CASSLQNYGYTF. CDR3 nucleotides: TGTGCCAGCAGCTTACAGAACTATGGCTACACCTTC.

The chain joins TRBV5-6 to TRBJ1-6, with 7 bases lining up with TRBD1. CDR1 SGHDT and CDR2 YYEEEE come from the germline V gene. The CDR3 is made up of 14 amino acids. V gave up 6 bases and J gave up 13 bases; unmatched junction bases: 13. CDR3 DNA sequence: TGTGCCAGCAACTTCGGGCAGGGGGGACCCCCCCTCCACTTT. Protein: CASNFGQGGPPLHF.

V is TRBV7-2 and J is TRBJ2-2; possibly TRBD1 for D (6 bases). Trimming took off 6 bases at V and 2 bases at J, with 13 bases between the two ends. CDR1 SGHTA and CDR2 FQGNSA come from the germline V gene. The CDR3 extends over 15 amino acids. CDR3 region: CASRDQGPNTGELFF. The CDR3 nucleotides read TGTGCCAGCAGAGATCAGGGGCCAAACACCGGGGAGCTGTTTTTT.

This chain connects TRBV19 to TRBJ2-1, with 12 bases identical to TRBD2. In germline, CDR1 is LNHDA, CDR2 SQIVND (reference sequence). Unmatched junction bases numbered 23, after V lost 4 bases and J lost 1 base. The CDR3 consists of 23 residues. CDR3 sequence: CASSNPPRTSGEEWSLSYNEQFF. CDR3 bases: TGTGCCAGTAGTAACCCGCCGCGGACTAGCGGGGAAGAATGGTCCCTTTCCTACAATGAGCAGTTCTTC.

V is TRBV7-9 and J is TRBJ2-5; 7 bases are a match to TRBD2. The junction had 7 bases not matched to a gene; V was cut back by 7 bases and J by 5 bases. The germline V gene has CDR1 SEHNR and CDR2 FQNEAQ (reference sequence). This CDR3 contains 13 residues. DNA for the CDR3: TGTGCCAGCACCCCGAGCGGGGTCGAGACCCAGTACTTC. This gives the protein CASTPSGVETQYF. The full variable domain, its missing parts supplied by reference TRBV7-9 and TRBJ2-5, is DTGVSQNPRHKITKRGQNVTFRCDPISEHNRLYWYRQTLGQGPEFLTYFQNEAQLEKSRLLSDRFSAERPKGSFSTLEIQRTEQGDSAMYLCASTPSGVETQYFGPGTRLLVL.

Regarding this clone: Within the sample, other DNA sequences also encode this same CDR3. The chain links TRBV9 to TRBJ2-5, with 14 bases that match TRBD2. The CDR3 has 17 residues. J lost 2 bases, V lost 2 bases, and 5 bases had no gene match. Germline V gene sequence: CDR1 SGDLS, CDR2 YYNGEE. CDR3 bases: TGTGCCAGCAGCGTTGGACTAGCGGGGGGAGGGCAAGAGACCCAGTACTTC. Translating it yields CASSVGLAGGGQETQYF.

This clone has only one observation. The chain is built from TRBV29-1 and TRBJ2-7; 7 positions agree with TRBD1. The length of the CDR3 is 12 residues. The V gene end was trimmed by 7 bases and the J gene end by 3 bases; junction bases not matched to a gene: 6. The V gene's germline CDR1 is SQVTM and CDR2 ANQGSEA. CDR3 loop: CSATGTDYEQYF. The DNA for the CDR3 is TGCAGCGCCACCGGGACAGACTACGAGCAGTACTTC.

The rearrangement links TRBV5-1 to TRBJ2-3; TRBD1 matches at 12 bases. The germline V gene has CDR1 SGHRS and CDR2 YFSETQ. Trimming cost V 4 bases and J 6 bases; bases outside gene matches: 3. This CDR3 region has 14 residues. CDR3 nucleotide sequence: TGCGCCAGCAGCGGGGGACAGGGGGCCGATACGCAGTATTTT. This encodes CASSGGQGADTQYF.

J is TRBJ1-1 and V is TRBV5-1; TRBD1 matches at 9 bases. V shed 3 bases, J shed 0 bases, and the junction held 6 bases outside the gene matches. This CDR3 comprises 16 residues. CDR1 and CDR2 from the germline V gene are SGHRS and YFSETQ. This CDR3 reads CASSWGQGRMNTEAFF. Written as DNA, the CDR3 is TGCGCCAGCAGCTGGGGACAGGGTAGAATGAACACTGAAGCTTTCTTT. The full variable domain, its missing parts supplied by reference TRBV5-1 and TRBJ1-1, is KAGVTQTPRYLIKTRGQQVTLSCSPISGHRSVSWYQQTPGQGLQFLFEYFSETQRNKGNFPGRFSGRQFSNSRSEMNVSTLELGDSALYLCASSWGQGRMNTEAFFGQGTRLTVV.

The chain is built from TRBV4-2 and TRBJ1-1; 8 bases align to TRBD1. The germline V gene encodes CDR1 LGHNA and CDR2 YNFKEQ. The CDR3 has 15 amino acids. V was clipped by 3 bases and J by 8 bases; unmatched bases: 11. The CDR3 coding sequence is TGTGCCAGCAGCCAGGGTGACAGGGGAGGTCTGGAAGCTTTCTTT. Protein product: CASSQGDRGGLEAFF.

The CDR3 coding sequence is TGTGCCAGCAGCCAAGATAGCACCATAAGAAGCTCCTACAATGAGCAGTTCTTC. Amino acids: CASSQDSTIRSSYNEQFF. This sequence joins TRBV3-1 (or the pseudogene TRBV3-2) and TRBJ2-1, with unresolved D. CDR3 length: 18 residues. Germline CDR1 is LGHDT and CDR2 is YNNKEL (reference sequence). Trimming pared 0 bases from V and 0 bases from J, leaving 15 bases between.

The CDR3 coding sequence is TGTGCCAGCAGATCCAGCGGGGGGACCTCCTACGAGCAGTACTTC. The encoded protein is CASRSSGGTSYEQYF. The chain employs TRBV6-5 and TRBJ2-7; 9 bases line up with TRBD2. Per the germline V gene, CDR1 is MNHEY and CDR2 is SVGAGI. Germline trimming cut 6 bases from V and 0 bases from J; bases unmatched to any gene: 6. The CDR3 is 15 residues long.

J is TRBJ2-1 and V is TRBV30; TRBD2 matches 9 bases. Germline loops: CDR1 GTSNPN, CDR2 SVGIG (reference sequence). J was trimmed by 7 bases and V by 3 bases; bases with no gene match: 7. CDR3 length equals 14 residues. Here the CDR3 DNA reads TGTGCCTGGAGGACTAGCGGCTCCTGGAATGAGCAGTTCTTC. It translates to CAWRTSGSWNEQFF.

The chain uses TRBV29-1 and TRBJ1-5; D unresolved. There are 14 residues in the CDR3. Germline CDR1 and CDR2: SQVTM and ANQGSEA. Trimming removed 6 bases at V and 2 bases at J, with 14 bases between. Here the CDR3 DNA reads TGCAGCGTGGCGGTTGGGTCAGGCAATCAGCCCCAGCATTTT. Its protein is CSVAVGSGNQPQHF.